What follows are 25 T cell receptor beta chains derived from one specimen sequenced in a study of shared clonotypes between healthy human individuals. Produced via immunoSEQ multiplex PCR; TCRdb's table is partial and in-frame only. This sample has 450,000 to 550,000 clones, with 79% found just once. The sequencing sample was made of PBMCs. These receptors all come from a woman between 35 and 50 years old in good health. Some clones in this sample may be carry-over from other donors' samples.

This clone was seen more than once but under ten times. The chain has TRBV14 and TRBJ1-5, with no clear D. Trimming stripped 4 bases from V and 5 bases from J, with 9 bases between. Per germline, CDR1 SGHDN and CDR2 FVKESK. The CDR3 is made up of 13 amino acids. This CDR3 reads CASSPAPDQPQHF. CDR3 nucleotides: TGTGCCAGCAGCCCAGCTCCTGATCAGCCCCAGCATTTT.

The DNA for the CDR3 is TGTGCCTGGAGTGTAAGGACCCGAGCCGGGGAGCTGTTTTTT. Protein sequence: CAWSVRTRAGELFF. J is TRBJ2-2 and V is TRBV30; D not resolved. CDR1 is GTSNPN and CDR2 is SVGIG in the germline V gene (reference sequence). The CDR3 sequence is 14 residues long. Trimming left V 0 bases short and J 6 bases short, with 11 bases between.

The J gene is TRBJ1-1, the V gene TRBV6-5, with D hard to call. Germline loops: CDR1 MNHEY, CDR2 SVGAGI. The germline V and J ends were trimmed by 0 bases and 6 bases, with 14 bases remaining between them. The CDR3 has 15 residues. CDR3 nucleotide sequence: TGTGCCAGCAGTTACTCTTGGGTAAGGATCGCTGAAGCTTTCTTT. This sequence encodes CASSYSWVRIAEAFF.

The chain uses TRBV29-1 and TRBJ1-5, with 10 positions matching TRBD1. With 7 bases clipped from V and 7 bases from J, the junction kept 10 bases outside the gene matches. Germline CDR1 and CDR2: SQVTM and ANQGSEA. CDR3 size: 14 residues. CDR3 sequence: CSAPGQGKEQPQHF. Here the CDR3 DNA reads TGCAGCGCCCCGGGACAGGGGAAGGAACAGCCCCAGCATTTT.

The gene calls are TRBV25-1 and TRBJ2-2; D is ambiguous. CDR1 is MGHDK, CDR2 SYGVNS, per germline. Trimming cost V 3 bases and J 0 bases, with 8 bases left between them. The CDR3 spans 15 residues. CDR3 DNA: TGTGCCAGCAGTGACACCGGGCCGAACACCGGGGAGCTGTTTTTT. Its protein is CASSDTGPNTGELFF.

CDR3 sequence reads: CASSLSLGQLLSGANVLTF. CDR3 coding DNA: TGTGCCAGCAGTTTATCCCTCGGACAGCTCCTCTCTGGGGCCAACGTCCTGACTTTC. The chain uses TRBV27 and TRBJ2-6, with D possibly TRBD1 on 6 matching bases. The CDR3 consists of 19 residues. Trimming took off 0 bases at V and 0 bases at J, with 15 bases between the two ends. CDR1 and CDR2 from the germline V gene are MNHEY and SMNVEV (reference sequence).

V gene TRBV7-3 combines with J gene TRBJ1-2, with D possibly being TRBD1 (5 bases). Per the germline V gene, CDR1 is SGHTA and CDR2 is FQGTGA. With 2 bases removed from V and 7 bases from J, the gap between germline ends came to 17 bases. The CDR3 totals 15 residues. The CDR3 here is CASSLGGEGGVGYTF. In DNA, the CDR3 is TGTGCCAGCAGCTTAGGAGGGGAGGGTGGTGTTGGCTACACCTTC.

In its sample, this clone was seen once. The gene calls are TRBV14 and TRBJ2-1; the match to TRBD2 covers 13 bases. The CDR3 covers 15 residues. The germline gives CDR1 SGHDN, CDR2 FVKESK. Trimming at V came to 4 bases and at J to 8 bases, leaving 5 bases not matched to a gene. The CDR3 DNA reads TGTGCCAGCAGCCCACTAGCGGGAGGGAAGGATGAGCAGTTCTTC. As protein: CASSPLAGGKDEQFF.

This clone was seen once. The V and J genes are TRBV19 and TRBJ2-3, with TRBD1 matching 8 bases. V trimming: 6 bases; J trimming: 3 bases; junction bases outside the gene matches: 2. The germline V gene has CDR1 LNHDA and CDR2 SQIVND (reference sequence). This CDR3 spans 13 amino acids. The CDR3 reads CASRQGGTDTQYF. The CDR3 DNA reads TGTGCCAGTAGACAGGGGGGAACAGATACGCAGTATTTT.

The chain joins TRBV6-1 to TRBJ2-5, with D perhaps given as TRBD1 or TRBD2 (5 bases each). The germline CDR1 and CDR2 sequences are MNHNS and SASEGT. The CDR3 covers 14 residues. Trimming removed 0 bases at V and 4 bases at J, with 9 bases between. The CDR3, as DNA: TGTGCCAGCAGTGAAGCCCCCGGGGCAGAGACCCAGTACTTC. Amino acids: CASSEAPGAETQYF.

This CDR3 is CASRRTTSSYNEQFF. In nucleotides, the CDR3 is TGTGCCAGCAGAAGGACAACGAGCTCCTACAATGAGCAGTTCTTC. This chain uses TRBV5-6 with TRBJ2-1; possibly TRBD1 for D (5 bases). The CDR3 is made up of 15 amino acids. Germline values: CDR1 SGHDT, CDR2 YYEEEE. V gave up 5 bases and J gave up 0 bases, with 12 bases separating them.

This clone was counted a single time. The gene calls are TRBV7-2 and TRBJ2-3; D gene ambiguous. Germline CDR1 and CDR2: SGHTA and FQGNSA. The CDR3 is made up of 14 amino acids. V dropped 0 bases and J dropped 9 bases, with 13 bases sitting between them. CDR3 in amino acids: CASSLALAQGTQYF. The DNA for the CDR3 is TGTGCCAGCAGCTTAGCGCTTGCACAAGGGACGCAGTATTTT.

The chain carries TRBV28 and TRBJ2-7, with unresolved D. This CDR3 is 12 amino acids long. Germline-derived CDR1 and CDR2 are MDHEN and SYDVKM. V lost 3 bases, J lost 6 bases, and 9 bases lay in between. As DNA, the CDR3 is TGTGCCAGCAGTTTTGCAGATTCCGAGCAGTACTTC. Its protein is CASSFADSEQYF.

V usage is TRBV15 and J usage is TRBJ2-7, with D perhaps matching TRBD1 (6 bases). Trimming removed 0 bases at V and 3 bases at J, with 18 bases between. CDR1 is LNHNV and CDR2 is YYDKDF in the germline V gene (reference sequence). This CDR3 comprises 17 residues. The CDR3 sequence is CATSRDDSRDTRYEQYF. CDR3 DNA sequence: TGTGCCACCAGCAGAGACGATTCCCGGGACACCCGCTACGAGCAGTACTTC.

The gene calls are TRBV9 and TRBJ1-2; 7 bases line up with TRBD1. Germline CDR1 reads SGDLS; CDR2 reads YYNGEE. This CDR3 has 15 amino acids. With 4 bases clipped from V and 4 bases from J, the junction kept 10 bases outside the gene matches. CDR3 in DNA: TGTGCCAGCAGCTTGCGTGAGACAGGGCGCTATGGCTACACCTTC. Protein: CASSLRETGRYGYTF.

About this clone: It differs at one base from a far larger clone, so likely a read error. Other DNA sequences in the same sample also yield this CDR3. This chain's CDR3 is CASSDNPSSYEQYF. CDR3 coding DNA: TGTGCTAGCAGTGACAATCCAAGCTCCTACGAGCAGTACTTC. The chain recombines TRBV28 with TRBJ2-7; no firm D call. The CDR3 spans 14 residues. Germline V gene sequence: CDR1 MDHEN, CDR2 SYDVKM.

This chain joins TRBV7-2 and TRBJ2-7; D tentatively fits TRBD1 or TRBD2 (5 bases each). Trimming pared 5 bases from V and 3 bases from J, leaving 14 bases between. Per germline, CDR1 SGHTA and CDR2 FQGNSA. The CDR3 has 14 amino acids. The CDR3 DNA reads as TGTGCCAGCAGCGCCGGGAAGAGGGGCTACGAGCAGTACTTC. It is translated as CASSAGKRGYEQYF.

This clone was detected once. This sample also contains other DNA sequences that code for the same CDR3. V gene TRBV18 combines with J gene TRBJ1-4; TRBD1 matches at 9 bases. The CDR3 runs 15 residues. Germline V gene lookup returns CDR1 KGHSH and CDR2 LQKENI. V lost 3 bases to trimming and J lost 8 bases; unmatched junction nucleotides: 7. The CDR3 nucleotides are TGTGCCAGCTCACCTTACCGGGACAGGGAAGAAAAACTGTTTTTT. It yields the protein CASSPYRDREEKLFF.

The V gene is TRBV4-1, the J gene TRBJ2-1; TRBD2 matches 7 bases. The CDR3 totals 13 residues. V dropped 4 bases and J dropped 7; count of bases not matched to a gene: 4. The germline V gene encodes CDR1 MGHRA and CDR2 YSYEKL. The CDR3 spells CASSRGSGNEQFF. The CDR3 region has the DNA TGCGCCAGCAGCCGTGGTAGCGGGAATGAGCAGTTCTTC.

V and J are TRBV5-1 and TRBJ2-2; tentatively, D is TRBD2 (5 bases). The germline V gene encodes CDR1 SGHRS and CDR2 YFSETQ. CDR3 size: 16 residues. Trimming took 3 bases from V and 5 from J, leaving 17 bases between them. CDR3 region: CASSSRSGRATGELFF. CDR3 sequence (DNA): TGCGCCAGCAGCTCCCGAAGCGGAAGAGCGACCGGGGAGCTGTTTTTT.

This chain links TRBV27 with TRBJ2-1; TRBD2 agrees at 16 bases. The CDR3 is 15 amino acids. Germline CDR1 MNHEY, CDR2 SMNVEV (reference sequence). V shed 6 bases and J 9 bases; nucleotides not matched to a gene: 5. CDR3 DNA: TGTGCCAGCAGATCCGGGACTAGCGGGAGGGTTGAGCAGTTCTTC. It translates to CASRSGTSGRVEQFF.

The V and J genes are TRBV5-4 and TRBJ2-3, with unresolved D. Germline values: CDR1 SGHNT, CDR2 YYREEE (reference sequence). This CDR3 is 15 amino acids long. With 0 bases removed from V and 2 bases from J, the gap between germline ends came to 10 bases. This CDR3 is CASSLGSQLTDTQYF. As DNA, the CDR3 is TGTGCCAGCAGCTTGGGGAGTCAGCTCACAGATACGCAGTATTTT.

The chain combines TRBV28 with TRBJ1-1; D might be TRBD1 (6 bases). Germline-derived CDR1 and CDR2 are MDHEN and SYDVKM. Trimming took off 7 bases at V and 0 bases at J, with 15 bases between the two ends. This CDR3 has 15 residues. CDR3 in DNA: TGTGCCAGCACCCGGAGGACAGCCATGAACACTGAAGCTTTCTTT. Its protein is CASTRRTAMNTEAFF.

This chain connects TRBV7-9 to TRBJ1-2; a weak D match, TRBD1 (6 bases). Per the germline V gene, CDR1 is SEHNR and CDR2 is FQNEAQ (reference sequence). The CDR3 is 15 amino acids. V was cut by 5 bases and J by 5 bases, with 18 bases left in between. The DNA of the CDR3 is TGTGCCAGCAGCCGGTCCACAGTGGGGGCTTATGGCTACACCTTC. It yields the protein CASSRSTVGAYGYTF.

The J gene is TRBJ2-5, the V gene TRBV5-1, with D tentatively TRBD1 (5 bases). V was trimmed by 2 bases and J by 5 bases, leaving 16 bases between them. CDR1 is SGHRS, CDR2 YFSETQ, per germline. The CDR3 covers 15 residues. CDR3 loop: CASSLGHHLGETQYF. CDR3 sequence (DNA): TGCGCCAGCAGCTTAGGACACCACTTGGGGGAGACCCAGTACTTC.